These 26 T cell receptor beta chains were all obtained from the same sample, sequenced in a study of control samples from healthy donors and cancer patients. Libraries were prepared by immunoSEQ multiplex PCR; TCRdb keeps only in-frame clonotypes and omits some of them. The repertoire holds 180,000 or so clones, 93% seen once, with roughly 4% in the top ten. The specimen sequenced was blood. These TCRs come from a woman aged 55-70 years in good health.

The chain recombines TRBV6-2 or TRBV6-3 with TRBJ2-1, with D possibly matching TRBD2 (6 bases). CDR1 MNHEY and CDR2 SVGEGT come from the germline V gene. The CDR3 spans 15 residues. With 4 bases removed from V and 4 bases from J, the gap between germline ends came to 14 bases. The CDR3 nucleotides are TGTGCCAGCAGTTCATTAGCGGAGCATTACAATGAGCAGTTCTTC. Residues: CASSSLAEHYNEQFF.

V is TRBV15 and J is TRBJ1-5; a weak D match, TRBD1 (6 bases). The germline CDR1 and CDR2 sequences are LNHNV and YYDKDF (reference sequence). This CDR3 has 13 residues. The germline V and J ends were trimmed by 5 bases and 5 bases, with 10 bases remaining between them. The CDR3 is CATSRGGDQPQHF. For the CDR3, the DNA is TGTGCCACCAGCCGTGGGGGCGATCAGCCCCAGCATTTT.

The genes are TRBV19 and TRBJ1-6; no clear D. The CDR3 runs to 13 residues. CDR1 is LNHDA, CDR2 SQIVND, per germline (reference sequence). V lost 1 base to trimming and J lost 6 bases, with 4 bases between them. The CDR3 DNA sequence: TGTGCCAGTAGTATAGCGGGTAATTCACCCCTCCACTTT. This gives the protein CASSIAGNSPLHF.

This chain's CDR3 is CASSLGPSGSTDTQYF. CDR3 nucleotides: TGCGCCAGCAGCTTGGGTCCTAGCGGGTCCACAGATACGCAGTATTTT. The chain employs TRBV5-1 and TRBJ2-3; 8 nucleotides align to TRBD2. V lost 0 bases to trimming and J lost 2 bases; unmatched junction nucleotides: 5. The CDR3 contains 16 residues. Germline CDR1 SGHRS, CDR2 YFSETQ.

The chain recombines TRBV19 with TRBJ2-5; 7 bases map to TRBD1. The junction had 7 bases not matched to a gene; V was cut back by 5 bases and J by 1 base. The CDR3 is 15 residues long. Germline-derived CDR1 and CDR2 are LNHDA and SQIVND (reference sequence). DNA of the CDR3: TGTGCCAGTAGTGTCGTCAGGGGGTTCCAAGAGACCCAGTACTTC. Its protein product is CASSVVRGFQETQYF.

In its sample, this clone was seen once. The chain carries TRBV30 and TRBJ1-1; D perhaps matches TRBD1 (6 bases). V was shortened by 6 bases and J by 5 bases, with 22 bases between the two germline ends. Germline loops: CDR1 GTSNPN, CDR2 SVGIG (reference sequence). This CDR3 has 15 residues. The CDR3 DNA reads as TGTGCCTGCAGAGTGAGGGGGACACCGGAGACTGAAGCTTTCTTT. This translates into CACRVRGTPETEAFF.

The genes are TRBV29-1 and TRBJ1-1; a weak D match, TRBD1 (5 bases). V was cut by 6 bases and J by 10 bases, with 24 bases left in between. Germline lookup yields CDR1 SQVTM and CDR2 ANQGSEA. CDR3 length: 14 residues. CDR3 nucleotides: TGCAGCGTCCCGACAGCGGGGTCCTTTTGGGGAGCTTTCTTT. It specifies CSVPTAGSFWGAFF.

This clone came up once. The chain links TRBV13 to TRBJ1-2, with TRBD1 matching 8 bases. The CDR3 runs 15 residues. Germline values: CDR1 PRHDT, CDR2 FYEKMQ (reference sequence). V gave up 0 bases and J gave up 7 bases; unmatched junction bases: 7. Here the CDR3 DNA reads TGTGCCAGCAGCTTAGGCCACAGGGGGAACGTTGGCTACACCTTC. Translation: CASSLGHRGNVGYTF. Together with reference TRBV13 and TRBJ1-2, the CDR3 gives the full variable domain: AAGVIQSPRHLIKEKRETATLKCYPIPRHDTVYWYQQGPGQDPQFLISFYEKMQSDKGSIPDRFSAQQFSDYHSELNMSSLELGDSALYFCASSLGHRGNVGYTFGSGTRLTVV.

The chain employs TRBV15 and TRBJ1-5; D call uncertain. CDR1 is LNHNV, CDR2 YYDKDF, per germline (reference sequence). V was pared by 1 base and J by 5 bases, with 9 bases between. This CDR3 spans 14 amino acids. The CDR3 DNA reads as TGTGCCACCAGCAGAGGGCAGGCTCATCAGCCCCAGCATTTT. This codes for CATSRGQAHQPQHF.

This CDR3 is CASSAGTGLSYGYTF. The CDR3 nucleotides read TGTGCCAGCAGCGCCGGGACAGGGCTTTCCTATGGCTACACCTTC. The J gene is TRBJ1-2, the V gene TRBV11-2; TRBD1 matches 9 bases. Germline V lookup: CDR1 SGHAT, CDR2 FQNNGV. The CDR3 extends over 15 amino acids. The J segment lost 4 bases and the V segment lost 5 bases, leaving 8 bases of the junction unmatched.

The J gene is TRBJ2-2, the V gene TRBV7-2; TRBD1 matches at 9 bases. CDR3 length: 16 amino acids. The germline V gene has CDR1 SGHTA and CDR2 FQGNSA. Trimming removed 1 base from V and 5 bases from J; junction bases left unmatched: 5. CDR3 sequence (DNA): TGTGCCAGCAGCTTAGGGGACAGGGTGCAGACCGGGGAGCTGTTTTTT. Translated, it gives CASSLGDRVQTGELFF. Using reference TRBV7-2 and TRBJ2-2 for the parts outside the CDR3, the full variable domain is GAGVSQSPSNKVTEKGKDVELRCDPISGHTALYWYRQSLGQGLEFLIYFQGNSAPDKSGLPSDRFSAERTGGSVSTLTIQRTQQEDSAVYLCASSLGDRVQTGELFFGEGSRLTVL.

This sequence joins TRBV5-1 and TRBJ1-2; no firm D call. The CDR3 contains 15 residues. The V end lost 3 bases, the J end lost 3 bases, and 15 bases lay between the germline ends. Germline CDR1 and CDR2: SGHRS and YFSETQ. Written as DNA, the CDR3 is TGCGCCAGCAGCTCGCCTTCCGGGCGCGACTATGGCTACACCTTC. Protein sequence: CASSSPSGRDYGYTF.

The chain has TRBV11-2 and TRBJ1-2; D uncertain. The CDR3 has 13 residues. Germline loops: CDR1 SGHAT, CDR2 FQNNGV. V dropped 5 bases and J dropped 3 bases, with 10 bases sitting between them. The CDR3 sequence: CASSPIVHYGYTF. In nucleotides, the CDR3 is TGTGCCAGCAGCCCCATAGTTCACTATGGCTACACCTTC. The full variable domain, in which reference TRBV11-2 and TRBJ1-2 provide the parts outside the CDR3, is EAGVAQSPRYKIIEKRQSVAFWCNPISGHATLYWYQQILGQGPKLLIQFQNNGVVDDSQLPKDRFSAERLKGVDSTLKIQPAKLEDSAVYLCASSPIVHYGYTFGSGTRLTVV.

The J gene is TRBJ1-2, the V gene TRBV6-5; 8 nucleotides match TRBD1. Germline V CDR1 and CDR2: MNHEY, SVGAGI. Germline trimming cut 0 bases from V and 8 bases from J; bases unmatched to any gene: 8. This CDR3 has 15 amino acids. The CDR3 DNA follows: TGTGCCAGCAGTTACTCTGTACAGGGGGAAGGGGGCTACACCTTC. Translation: CASSYSVQGEGGYTF.

The rearrangement uses TRBV5-8 and TRBJ2-5; 7 nucleotides match TRBD1. Looked up from germline, CDR1 is SGHTS and CDR2 is YDEGEE. J lost 1 base, V lost 1 base, and 4 bases had no gene match. The CDR3 spans 15 residues. CDR3 in DNA: TGTGCCAGCAGCTTGTTCAGGGGGATCCAAGAGACCCAGTACTTC. It translates to CASSLFRGIQETQYF. Together with reference TRBV5-8 and TRBJ2-5, the CDR3 gives the full variable domain: EAGVTQSPTHLIKTRGQQATLRCSPISGHTSVYWYQQALGLGLQFLLWYDEGEERNRGNFPPRFSGRQFPNYSSELNVNALELEDSALYLCASSLFRGIQETQYFGPGTRLLVL.

Worth noting for this clone: This sample also contains other DNA sequences that code for the same CDR3. This chain connects TRBV5-1 to TRBJ2-5; a weak D match, TRBD2 (5 bases). CDR3 length: 13 amino acids. CDR1 is SGHRS and CDR2 is YFSETQ in the germline V gene. The V and J ends lost 3 bases and 5 bases respectively, with 11 bases between them. The CDR3 DNA reads as TGCGCCAGCAGCTCGACGGGGTTTGAGACCCAGTACTTC. Its translation is CASSSTGFETQYF.

This clone was observed once. V usage is TRBV18 and J usage is TRBJ1-4; 9 bases agree with TRBD1. Losses at the gene ends were 3 bases for V and 7 bases for J; bases not matched to a gene: 6. CDR1 and CDR2 from the germline V gene are KGHSH and LQKENI. The CDR3 sequence is 15 residues long. Written as DNA, the CDR3 is TGTGCCAGCTCACCGCCGGGACAGGGTGGTGAAAAACTGTTTTTT. Protein sequence: CASSPPGQGGEKLFF.

The chain carries TRBV7-2 and TRBJ2-7, with D unresolved. Trimming removed 6 bases from V and 4 bases from J, with 10 bases in between. The CDR3 has 12 amino acids. CDR1 and CDR2 from the germline V gene are SGHTA and FQGNSA. CDR3 nucleotides: TGTGCCAGCAGTCCGAATAGATACGAGCAGTACTTC. It specifies CASSPNRYEQYF.

This chain links TRBV2 with TRBJ1-2, with a possible D match to TRBD1 (6 bases). Trimming left V 6 bases short and J 5 bases short, with 13 bases between. The CDR3 consists of 13 residues. Germline CDR1 reads SNHLY; CDR2 reads FYNNEI. The CDR3 region is CASRETQGYGYTF. The CDR3 bases are TGTGCCAGCAGGGAAACACAGGGTTATGGCTACACCTTC.

This clone appeared a few times. The chain employs TRBV4-1 and TRBJ1-2, with 8 bases aligning to TRBD1. V trimming: 1 base; J trimming: 4 bases; junction bases outside the gene matches: 5. Germline CDR1 and CDR2: MGHRA and YSYEKL. This CDR3 spans 15 amino acids. The CDR3 bases are TGCGCCAGCAGCCAAGGGACAGGGAATGCCTATGGCTACACCTTC. Amino acid sequence: CASSQGTGNAYGYTF.

V usage is TRBV11-2 and J usage is TRBJ2-7, with D perhaps TRBD2 (5 bases). From germline, CDR1 is SGHAT and CDR2 FQNNGV. V was clipped by 1 base and J by 0 bases, with 10 bases between them. This CDR3 comprises 15 residues. This CDR3 is CASSLVVGSSYEQYF. CDR3 nucleotides: TGTGCCAGCAGCTTAGTTGTAGGGAGCTCCTACGAGCAGTACTTC.

This chain links TRBV6-4 with TRBJ1-6; no reliable D call. The germline CDR1 and CDR2 sequences are MRHNA and SNTAGT. This CDR3 comprises 16 residues. Trimming left V 7 bases short and J 5 bases short, with 18 bases between. CDR3 DNA: TGTGCCAGCATTTTTTTCCCGGGGTATCATAATTCACCCCTCCACTTT. The encoded protein is CASIFFPGYHNSPLHF.

The chain is built from TRBV6-2 or TRBV6-3 and TRBJ2-2; 11 nucleotides match TRBD1. Trimming removed 6 bases from V and 5 bases from J; junction bases left unmatched: 8. Germline V gene data show CDR1 as MNHEY and CDR2 as SVGEGT. The CDR3 extends over 16 amino acids. CDR3 protein: CASSHLDRGPTGELFF. DNA of the CDR3: TGTGCCAGCAGCCATCTGGACAGGGGGCCTACCGGGGAGCTGTTTTTT.

V is TRBV4-1 and J is TRBJ1-4, with D maybe TRBD1 (5 bases). The CDR3 is made up of 19 amino acids. Trimming removed 4 bases at V and 5 bases at J, with 26 bases between. Per germline, CDR1 MGHRA and CDR2 YSYEKL. This CDR3 reads CASSLLGGGVIRPNEKLFF. The CDR3 DNA is TGCGCCAGCAGCCTCCTAGGTGGAGGGGTGATTCGCCCCAATGAAAAACTGTTTTTT.

The J gene is TRBJ2-7, the V gene TRBV6-5, with 7 nucleotides matching TRBD1. CDR3 length equals 15 residues. J gave up 1 base and V 6 bases, and 9 bases lay outside the gene matches. CDR1 is MNHEY and CDR2 is SVGAGI in the germline V gene. The CDR3 sequence is CASRARQGLSYEQYF. DNA of the CDR3: TGTGCCAGCAGAGCCAGACAGGGATTATCCTACGAGCAGTACTTC.

This clone was counted between two and nine times. The V and J genes are TRBV27 and TRBJ2-1; 15 bases map to TRBD2. This CDR3 region has 17 residues. V trimming: 8 bases; J trimming: 0 bases; junction bases outside the gene matches: 5. CDR1 is MNHEY, CDR2 SMNVEV, per germline (reference sequence). Here the CDR3 reads CASHGLAGGSSYNEQFF. In DNA form, the CDR3 reads TGTGCCAGCCATGGACTAGCGGGGGGGAGCTCCTACAATGAGCAGTTCTTC.